This TCR beta chain was captured in a study of beta chain features in type 1 diabetes. The CDR3 runs to 16 residues. The V and J ends lost 5 bases and 10 bases, in that order; junction bases with no gene match: 12. CDR1 and CDR2 (germline): MGHRA, YSYEKL. What was sequenced were expressed TCRB transcripts, since all of the isolated RNA had been reverse transcribed. TCRdb's table, derived via immunoSEQ multiplex PCR, lists solely in-frame clones and lacks some. Here the sample spans roughly 380,000 clones, around a fifth being singletons. Sequencing was performed on naive CD4+ T cells from blood. This chain links TRBV4-1 with TRBJ1-6, with 9 bases matching TRBD1. The sequence came from a woman aged 18-29 years in good health. This CDR3 reads CASSFPSGTGRSPLHF. The CDR3 region has the DNA TGCGCCAGCAGCTTTCCCTCCGGGACAGGGAGATCACCCCTCCACTTT.